The clone carrying this T cell receptor beta chain appeared many times. What it binds is unknown. RNA transcripts were the template for amplifying TCR beta CDR3 regions. HTBI primers were employed in a first-round RT-PCR of the TCR CDR3. TCRdb re-called the multiplex PCR reads with MiXCR, one entry per CDR3 protein. Among some 600,000 distinct CDR3 sequences, approximately 15% were seen once, and the ten largest hold around 5.4%. This sample is drawn from a study of T cells in Graves' hyperthyroidism and ophthalmopathy. This CDR3 has 15 amino acids. The ends were cut back, 6 bases at V and 5 bases at J, with 19 bases in the middle. Study-level findings and limits: Researchers report that a 13 V-J model separated ophthalmopathy from stable hyperthyroidism.

Sequencing was done on a sample of blood. The chain links TRBV12-3 or TRBV12-4 to TRBJ1-2; D is unclear. The source is a woman in her twenties or thirties with Graves' hyperthyroidism that later progressed to Graves' ophthalmopathy. CDR3 in amino acids: CASSPSMKPKYGYTF. In nucleotides, the CDR3 is TGTGCCAGCAGCCCTAGCATGAAACCCAAATATGGCTACACCTTC.